These 28 T cell receptor beta chains were all obtained from the same sample, sequenced in a study of technical replicates of blood from a few donors. The repertoire was sequenced with immunoSEQ multiplex PCR; TCRdb's copy has only in-frame clones and lacks some. The profile shows 60,000 to 75,000 clones, about 97% of them singletons. The specimen was T cells isolated from PBMCs. These receptors were taken from a human donor in good health.

The genes are TRBV19 and TRBJ1-2; D gene uncertain. Trimming removed 3 bases from V and 8 bases from J, with 10 bases in between. Germline V CDR1 and CDR2: LNHDA, SQIVND (reference sequence). The CDR3 length is 12 residues. The CDR3 protein is CASSMAGTGYTF. The CDR3 coding sequence is TGTGCCAGTAGTATGGCGGGTACCGGCTACACCTTC.

The V gene is TRBV9, the J gene TRBJ2-3; 9 bases agree with TRBD1. Germline-derived CDR1 and CDR2 are SGDLS and YYNGEE. V was clipped by 0 bases and J by 3 bases; unmatched bases: 5. This CDR3 spans 16 amino acids. DNA for the CDR3: TGTGCCAGCAGCGTAGCTGTACAGGGGGCAACAGATACGCAGTATTTT. Protein: CASSVAVQGATDTQYF.

The V call is TRBV6-5, the J call TRBJ2-5; TRBD1 matches at 7 bases. The germline CDR1 and CDR2 sequences are MNHEY and SVGAGI. The CDR3 totals 13 residues. V shed 8 bases, J shed 1 base, and the junction held 4 bases outside the gene matches. CDR3 residues: CASQGVVQETQYF. DNA of the CDR3: TGTGCCAGCCAGGGGGTAGTCCAAGAGACCCAGTACTTC.

The genes are TRBV28 and TRBJ2-7; perhaps TRBD2 as D (6 bases). This CDR3 region has 12 residues. V lost 8 bases and J 5 bases, leaving 13 bases between the germline ends. Germline assignment: CDR1 MDHEN and CDR2 SYDVKM. CDR3 coding DNA: TGTGCCAGCTGGGGACTGGACGACGAGCAGTACTTC. It is translated as CASWGLDDEQYF.

The chain employs TRBV9 and TRBJ1-2; no clear D. Between the trimmed V and J ends, which lost 5 bases and 4 bases, there was a span of 9 bases. CDR3 length: 12 residues. The germline gives CDR1 SGDLS, CDR2 YYNGEE. The CDR3 protein is CASSLEGYGYTF. CDR3 sequence (DNA): TGTGCCAGCAGTCTGGAGGGCTATGGCTACACCTTC.

This clone was seen only once. J is TRBJ1-1 and V is TRBV27; TRBD1 matches at 7 bases. Germline trimming cut 5 bases from V and 7 bases from J; bases unmatched to any gene: 13. Per germline, CDR1 MNHEY and CDR2 SMNVEV (reference sequence). This CDR3 has 15 residues. This chain's CDR3 is CASSTQGLKGYEAFF. The DNA of the CDR3 is TGTGCCAGCAGTACACAGGGGCTGAAAGGTTATGAAGCTTTCTTT.

This rearrangement joins TRBV7-3 to TRBJ2-7; a possible D gene is TRBD1 (7 bases). V dropped 5 bases and J dropped 0 bases, with 11 bases sitting between them. Germline CDR1 SGHTA, CDR2 FQGTGA. CDR3 length: 14 amino acids. CDR3 DNA: TGTGCCAGCAGCGGAGGGGACAGCTCCTACGAGCAGTACTTC. As protein: CASSGGDSSYEQYF.

This rearrangement joins TRBV10-3 to TRBJ2-7, with 10 bases that match TRBD1. The CDR3 totals 12 residues. From germline, CDR1 is ENHRY and CDR2 SYGVKD. Trimming at V came to 11 bases and at J to 4 bases, leaving 5 bases not matched to a gene. The DNA for the CDR3 is TGTGCCTCCGGGACAGGGGAATACGAGCAGTACTTC. The encoded protein is CASGTGEYEQYF.

The CDR3 loop reads CASSLRRTVNTEAFF. DNA for the CDR3: TGTGCCAGCAGTTTACGGCGGACAGTGAACACTGAAGCTTTCTTT. The rearrangement links TRBV27 to TRBJ1-1, with D possibly TRBD1 on 6 matching bases. The CDR3 is 15 residues long. Germline V CDR1 and CDR2: MNHEY, SMNVEV (reference sequence). Trimming removed 2 bases at V and 0 bases at J, with 10 bases between.

This chain connects TRBV30 to TRBJ1-4; D ambiguous. V lost 4 bases, J lost 0 bases, and 6 bases lay in between. The CDR3 covers 13 residues. The germline V gene encodes CDR1 GTSNPN and CDR2 SVGIG (reference sequence). The CDR3 protein is CAWNSATNEKLFF. CDR3 DNA: TGTGCCTGGAACAGTGCAACTAATGAAAAACTGTTTTTT. The full variable domain, completed using reference TRBV30 and TRBJ1-4, is SQTIHQWPATLVQPVGSPLSLECTVEGTSNPNLYWYRQAAGRGLQLLFYSVGIGQISSEVPQNLSASRPQDRQFILSSKKLLLSDSGFYLCAWNSATNEKLFFGSGTQLSVL.

CDR3 in amino acids: CASSPTGGSLYNEQFF. Here the CDR3 DNA reads TGTGCCAGCAGCCCCACTGGCGGGAGCCTTTACAATGAGCAGTTCTTC. The chain couples TRBV4-2 to TRBJ2-1, with 7 bases matching TRBD2. The CDR3 runs to 16 residues. The germline V gene encodes CDR1 LGHNA and CDR2 YNFKEQ. V gave up 4 bases and J gave up 4 bases; unmatched junction bases: 10.

The chain couples TRBV18 to TRBJ2-3, with 12 bases identical to TRBD2. The junction had 3 bases not matched to a gene; V was cut back by 3 bases and J by 8 bases. The germline CDR1 and CDR2 sequences are KGHSH and LQKENI. The CDR3 covers 14 residues. DNA of the CDR3: TGTGCCAGCTCACCGACTAGCGGGAGTAGTACGCAGTATTTT. Translated, it gives CASSPTSGSSTQYF.

This clone has just one count. V and J are TRBV2 and TRBJ2-3; D call uncertain. The germline gives CDR1 SNHLY, CDR2 FYNNEI. Trimming stripped 5 bases from V and 9 bases from J, with 15 bases between. The CDR3 length is 13 residues. CDR3 amino acids: CASSSRVGDTQYF. CDR3 in DNA: TGTGCCAGCAGTTCCCGCGTAGGAGACACGCAGTATTTT.

The chain recombines TRBV27 with TRBJ1-2; 10 bases are a match to TRBD1. This CDR3 comprises 16 residues. CDR1 and CDR2 from the germline V gene are MNHEY and SMNVEV (reference sequence). V lost 5 bases to trimming and J lost 6 bases; unmatched junction nucleotides: 12. The CDR3 sequence is CASSLQSPGTGDGYTF. The CDR3 DNA reads as TGTGCCAGCAGTCTACAGAGTCCCGGGACAGGGGATGGCTACACCTTC.

This chain links TRBV11-2 with TRBJ2-5; TRBD2 aligns across 7 bases. V gave up 5 bases and J gave up 5 bases; unmatched junction bases: 17. Germline V gene lookup returns CDR1 SGHAT and CDR2 FQNNGV. The CDR3 is 17 residues long. The CDR3 bases are TGTGCCAGCAGCAAACGGGGTGGAGCGGGACTGCATGAGACCCAGTACTTC. Protein sequence: CASSKRGGAGLHETQYF. The full variable domain, with the rest looked up from reference TRBV11-2 and TRBJ2-5, is EAGVAQSPRYKIIEKRQSVAFWCNPISGHATLYWYQQILGQGPKLLIQFQNNGVVDDSQLPKDRFSAERLKGVDSTLKIQPAKLEDSAVYLCASSKRGGAGLHETQYFGPGTRLLVL.

This clone was recorded only once. This rearrangement joins TRBV19 to TRBJ2-1, with TRBD2 matching 12 bases. J gave up 8 bases and V 7 bases, and 15 bases lay outside the gene matches. The CDR3 spans 17 residues. Germline values: CDR1 LNHDA, CDR2 SQIVND (reference sequence). The chain's CDR3 is CASTIRRTSGRLDEQFF. DNA of the CDR3: TGTGCCAGTACCATAAGGCGTACTAGCGGGAGGCTGGATGAGCAGTTCTTC. The full variable domain, completed using reference TRBV19 and TRBJ2-1, is DGGITQSPKYLFRKEGQNVTLSCEQNLNHDAMYWYRQDPGQGLRLIYYSQIVNDFQKGDIAEGYSVSREKKESFPLTVTSAQKNPTAFYLCASTIRRTSGRLDEQFFGPGTRLTVL.

V is TRBV6-5 and J is TRBJ2-1; no clear D gene. Germline CDR1 MNHEY, CDR2 SVGAGI. The CDR3 loop spans 14 amino acids. V was clipped by 6 bases and J by 0 bases, with 9 bases between them. The CDR3 spells CASSPILSYNEQFF. The DNA of the CDR3 is TGTGCCAGCAGCCCGATACTCTCCTACAATGAGCAGTTCTTC.

This chain uses TRBV7-2 with TRBJ1-3; the D is unclear. The CDR3 has 17 residues. V was trimmed by 1 base and J by 4 bases, leaving 17 bases between them. Germline V gives CDR1 SGHTA, CDR2 FQGNSA. The CDR3: CASSLDVGRPQGNTIYF. The CDR3 DNA sequence: TGTGCCAGCAGCTTAGATGTGGGCAGGCCTCAAGGAAACACCATATATTTT.

The J gene is TRBJ1-5, the V gene TRBV27; possibly TRBD1 for D (5 bases). There are 12 residues in the CDR3. CDR1 and CDR2 from the germline V gene are MNHEY and SMNVEV (reference sequence). Trimming removed 6 bases from V and 2 bases from J, with 5 bases in between. This CDR3 is CASRGGNQPQHF. In DNA form, the CDR3 reads TGTGCCAGCAGAGGGGGCAATCAGCCCCAGCATTTT.

This rearrangement joins TRBV19 to TRBJ1-4; no reliable D call. With 8 bases removed from V and 10 bases from J, the gap between germline ends came to 11 bases. The germline gives CDR1 LNHDA, CDR2 SQIVND (reference sequence). This CDR3 is built from 11 residues. CDR3: CASLEVGKLFF. The DNA for the CDR3 is TGTGCCAGTCTGGAGGTGGGAAAACTGTTTTTT. The full variable domain, rest sourced from reference TRBV19 and TRBJ1-4, is DGGITQSPKYLFRKEGQNVTLSCEQNLNHDAMYWYRQDPGQGLRLIYYSQIVNDFQKGDIAEGYSVSREKKESFPLTVTSAQKNPTAFYLCASLEVGKLFFGSGTQLSVL.

The V and J genes are TRBV6-5 and TRBJ2-7, with 10 bases lining up with TRBD1. Germline CDR1 is MNHEY and CDR2 is SVGAGI. Germline trimming cut 8 bases from V and 0 bases from J; bases unmatched to any gene: 4. The CDR3 sequence is 14 residues long. The chain's CDR3 is CASRGDRGSYEQYF. The CDR3 DNA follows: TGTGCCAGCCGGGGGGACAGGGGCTCCTACGAGCAGTACTTC.

The gene calls are TRBV7-2 and TRBJ2-7; 9 positions match TRBD2. The trim removed 5 bases at V and 4 bases at J, leaving 9 bases unmatched. The CDR3 has 15 amino acids. Germline CDR1 reads SGHTA; CDR2 reads FQGNSA. CDR3 sequence reads: CASSGVGTSLYEQYF. The CDR3 bases are TGTGCCAGCAGCGGGGTCGGGACTAGCCTTTACGAGCAGTACTTC.

This clone occurred once. The V and J genes are TRBV19 and TRBJ2-1; 12 bases align to TRBD2. The CDR3 consists of 15 residues. Losses at the gene ends were 5 bases for V and 6 bases for J; bases not matched to a gene: 5. CDR1 and CDR2 from the germline V gene are LNHDA and SQIVND (reference sequence). The chain's CDR3 is CASSLTSGSLNEQFF. In DNA form, the CDR3 reads TGTGCCAGTAGTCTGACTAGCGGGAGTCTCAATGAGCAGTTCTTC.

The chain is built from TRBV9 and TRBJ2-5; 7 bases are shared with TRBD2. The CDR3 sequence is 14 residues long. Germline assignment: CDR1 SGDLS and CDR2 YYNGEE. J was trimmed by 4 bases and V by 3 bases; bases with no gene match: 6. This chain's CDR3 is CASSEMGLLETQYF. The DNA for the CDR3 is TGTGCCAGCAGCGAGATGGGACTATTAGAGACCCAGTACTTC. The entire variable domain, with the rest obtained from reference TRBV9 and TRBJ2-5, is as follows: DSGVTQTPKHLITATGQRVTLRCSPRSGDLSVYWYQQSLDQGLQFLIQYYNGEERAKGNILERFSAQQFPDLHSELNLSSLELGDSALYFCASSEMGLLETQYFGPGTRLLVL.

This sequence joins TRBV27 and TRBJ1-5; D remains ambiguous. The V gene lost 4 bases and the J gene lost 3 bases, with 7 bases spanning the gap. Germline-derived CDR1 and CDR2 are MNHEY and SMNVEV (reference sequence). CDR3 size: 13 residues. Here the CDR3 DNA reads TGTGCCAGCAGTTCCTATAACAATCAGCCCCAGCATTTT. As protein: CASSSYNNQPQHF.

Written as DNA, the CDR3 is TGTGCCAGCAGTCCTGGAGGACCGGCTTCGGGGGGCTACACCTTC. It translates to CASSPGGPASGGYTF. The chain uses TRBV6-5 and TRBJ1-2; D gene ambiguous. This CDR3 has 15 amino acids. With 5 bases removed from V and 8 bases from J, the gap between germline ends came to 21 bases. Germline assignment: CDR1 MNHEY and CDR2 SVGAGI.

J is TRBJ1-2 and V is TRBV6-6; 7 bases align to TRBD1. The V segment lost 7 bases and the J segment 6 bases; nucleotides outside the gene matches: 5. The CDR3 runs 12 residues. Germline V gene data show CDR1 as MNHNY and CDR2 as SVGAGI (reference sequence). DNA for the CDR3: TGTGCCAGCACCTACAGGGGAGATGGCTACACCTTC. Protein: CASTYRGDGYTF.

This clone was seen a single time. This chain links TRBV7-9 with TRBJ1-1; D unclear. This CDR3 has 16 amino acids. V lost 2 bases, J lost 1 base, and 14 bases lay in between. Germline assignment: CDR1 SEHNR and CDR2 FQNEAQ (reference sequence). The CDR3 coding sequence is TGTGCCAGCAGCTTAAGCGATAACGTACCGAACACTGAAGCTTTCTTT. Translation: CASSLSDNVPNTEAFF.